This TCR beta chain was documented in a study of blood T cell repertoires in COVID-19. A few counts support this clone. Cohort 3 recovery required two negative PCRs, clearance, or symptom resolution. The data were produced by immunoSEQ multiplex PCR, yet TCRdb's version contains in-frame clones alone and is incomplete. This table has about 160,000 clones, approximately 87% appearing once. The sequencing input was PBMCs or T cells enriched from blood (not recorded which). The TCR originated in a woman between 50 and 59 years old who had recovered from COVID-19.

The CDR3 here is CASIRRQGGQPQHF. The CDR3 DNA sequence: TGTGCCAGCATTCGGAGACAGGGTGGACAGCCCCAGCATTTT. The V and J genes are TRBV2 and TRBJ1-5; 7 nucleotides align to TRBD1. The trim removed 7 bases at V and 7 bases at J, leaving 10 bases unmatched. Germline V gene lookup returns CDR1 SNHLY and CDR2 FYNNEI. There are 14 residues in the CDR3.